This T cell receptor (beta chain) was sequenced during a study of blood T cell repertoires in COVID-19. Study information: Acute-phase and convalescent COVID-19 samples originated in the United States, Italy and Spain.

The V and J ends lost 4 bases and 1 base respectively, with 14 bases between them. The CDR3 is 16 amino acids. Germline CDR1 LNHDA, CDR2 SQIVND (reference sequence). In the original analysis: The authors estimated nucleated cell counts from reference gene primer amplification. Only in-frame clones appear in the TCRdb table, and some are missing; sequencing was by immunoSEQ multiplex PCR. V and J calls and clone size follow that table, whereas D and trimming were derived from the DNA. The repertoire consists of about 50,000 clones, with over 75% occurring once and the leading ten covering approximately 2.5%.

This chain connects TRBV19 to TRBJ2-4; D uncertain. Sequencing used peripheral blood. The clonotype was recovered from a woman older than 75 with COVID-19, enrolled during active disease. The CDR3 region is CASSTRGLRAKNIQYF. As DNA, the CDR3 is TGTGCCAGTAGTACCCGTGGGCTCCGTGCCAAAAACATTCAGTACTTC.